The present entry profiles one TCR beta chain with its context. This clonotype was counted ten times or more. No cognate antigen has been identified for it. The record has no base qualities; no much larger clone is one base away. The listed sequencing device is Illumina NovaSeq 6000. Synthesis of TCR cDNA relied on 5'RACE template switching, a step that introduced a universal primer site along with unique molecular identifiers. Priming of cDNA synthesis was performed from both the TCR alpha and TCR beta constant segments. Library amplification involved two PCR steps, and the second step added sample barcodes and sequencing adapters. Sequencing of libraries was performed on Illumina HiSeq 2500 (2x100 bp) or NovaSeq (2x150 bp). Concerning the study's data processing: MIGEC handled demultiplexing of reads and collapsing into UMI consensus sequences, while MiXCR performed V(D)J alignment. Vaccine-responding clonotypes were defined with edgeR using replicate PBMC samples, requiring FDR below 0.01 and a log2 fold change above 5 up to day 15. Each bulk clonotype received a CD4 or CD8 identity based on whether the sequenced CD4 or CD8 repertoire contained that clonotype at higher abundance. The public reads were run again by TCRdb, first through fastp at Q25 and then through MiXCR, and only productive beta chains were kept. Rows are unified per CDR3 protein, each entry keeping the most common DNA and genes. TCRdb's processing, not the authors' own work, is the source of the V and J calls. The sample table shows 170,000 or so distinct CDR3 sequences, and 9.3% are seen once. The ten largest account for around 33% of the sample.

The data belong to a study of T cells after yellow fever vaccination (dated by TCRdb to the late 2010s). General notes on the study: The SMART-Seq v4 Ultra Low Input RNA kit was used to prepare libraries from fractions with low cell numbers. Two healthy male donors, one aged 18 to 30 and one aged 30 to 39 years, were included in the cohort. Blood was collected at multiple timepoints before and after primary and secondary immunization, and bulk PBMC replicates and cell subsets were isolated. To follow T-cell clones before and after both primary and booster YFV17D yellow fever vaccination, bulk TCR alpha and beta repertoires underwent longitudinal sequencing. General conclusions and limits of the study: Computational filtering was required because FACS-sorted repertoires could contain abundant contaminating clonotypes from the bulk population. Only two donors were included in the study, so the extent to which the findings can be generalized is limited. The secondary T-cell response was weaker than the primary response but faster, peaking on day 5 instead of day 15. Most clones expanded after primary vaccination (around 96% of CD4 and 88% of CD8) were re-detected after the booster, suggesting that broad memory maintenance occurred. A small fraction of clonotypes showed up in both the CD4 and CD8 compartments, probably as a result of convergent recombination.

The label giving this sample's treatment or condition can be read as: live attenuated yellow fever vaccine strain. PBMCs were isolated from peripheral blood using a standard Ficoll-Paque protocol. Dynabeads CD4 and CD8 positive selection kits were used to isolate CD4 and CD8 T-cell fractions. RNA was extracted with TriZol from bulk PBMCs, CD4 and CD8 fractions, and dextramer-positive and dextramer-negative fractions. A distance of 6 bases separates the germline ends of V and J, which lose 5 bases and 4 bases respectively. From cysteine to phenylalanine, the CDR3 is 12 amino acids long. The read is trimmed to its CDR3 DNA, 36 bases read in frame from base 1.

The receptor was isolated from a man aged 18 to 29 who received the YFV17D yellow fever vaccine. The chain employs TRBV12-3 or TRBV12-4 and TRBJ2-1; no D gene can be assigned with confidence. The sequencing here drew on CD8+ T cells sorted from PBMCs, taken 45 days after the yellow fever booster vaccination. The nucleotide sequence reads TGTGCCAGCAGTAGGGCGTACAATGAGCAGTTCTTC. Its translation reads: CASSRAYNEQFF.